This T cell receptor (beta chain) was sequenced in a study of blood T cell repertoires in COVID-19. Assignment of participants to cohorts was predicated upon participant-reported clinical history. V was pared by 10 bases and J by 2 bases, with 7 bases of the junction left unmatched. The CDR3 is 14 amino acids. CDR1 is SNHLY, CDR2 FYNNEI, per germline. This table comes from immunoSEQ multiplex PCR, and its TCRdb copy is limited to in-frame clones, with some not included. The sample contains a few hundred thousand clones, roughly 87% of which appear only once. The sequencing input was PBMCs or T cells enriched from blood (not recorded which). The sequence derives from a young woman who had recovered from COVID-19. The chain uses TRBV2 and TRBJ2-2; 7 bases match TRBD1. For the CDR3, the DNA is TGTGCCACTAAGACAGGGCTCAACACCGGGGAGCTGTTTTTT. This encodes CATKTGLNTGELFF.